The 6 T cell receptor beta chains in this list originate from one sample, sequenced in a study of cytomegalovirus exposure and HLA in healthy donors. Primers included in the PCR were 60 Vbeta and 13 Jbeta primers. Generated by immunoSEQ multiplex PCR, the TCRdb table keeps only in-frame clones and is missing some. The sample lists 100,000 or so clones, less than 80% occurring once. The source material was PBMCs. The receptors shown here come from a man aged 25-40 years in good health and CMV-seronegative.

A few counts support this clone. J is TRBJ2-3 and V is TRBV9; 7 bases match TRBD2. This CDR3 is 15 amino acids long. Trimming at V came to 3 bases and at J to 2 bases, leaving 6 bases not matched to a gene. Germline V gene sequence: CDR1 SGDLS, CDR2 YYNGEE. Here the CDR3 DNA reads TGTGCCAGCAGCGCCGGGACTAAAACCACAGATACGCAGTATTTT. This encodes CASSAGTKTTDTQYF. Together with reference TRBV9 and TRBJ2-3, the CDR3 gives the full variable domain: DSGVTQTPKHLITATGQRVTLRCSPRSGDLSVYWYQQSLDQGLQFLIQYYNGEERAKGNILERFSAQQFPDLHSELNLSSLELGDSALYFCASSAGTKTTDTQYFGPGTRLTVL.

The chain carries TRBV6-5 and TRBJ2-1, with D possibly matching TRBD2 (6 bases). This CDR3 comprises 12 residues. Looked up from germline, CDR1 is MNHEY and CDR2 is SVGAGI. V was pared by 7 bases and J by 6 bases, with 10 bases between. CDR3 amino acids: CASMAGSNEQFF. The CDR3 DNA is TGTGCCAGCATGGCGGGGAGCAATGAGCAGTTCTTC.

This clone appeared a single time. The chain carries TRBV18 and TRBJ2-5, with D unresolved. Per germline, CDR1 KGHSH and CDR2 LQKENI. V was shortened by 4 bases and J by 1 base, with 13 bases between the two germline ends. The CDR3 consists of 15 residues. The CDR3 DNA follows: TGTGCCAGCTCACTAACCTCTACGGTCCAAGAGACCCAGTACTTC. Translating it yields CASSLTSTVQETQYF.

V gene TRBV6-5 combines with J gene TRBJ1-1, with a weak D call TRBD1 (6 bases). This CDR3 comprises 14 residues. Germline CDR1 MNHEY, CDR2 SVGAGI. V lost 6 bases and J 5 bases, leaving 16 bases between the germline ends. CDR3 sequence: CASRQLTGVTEAFF. The CDR3 DNA sequence: TGTGCCAGCAGGCAACTGACAGGAGTGACTGAAGCTTTCTTT.

This chain uses TRBV5-4 with TRBJ2-7; D uncertain. Germline V gives CDR1 SGHNT, CDR2 YYREEE (reference sequence). This CDR3 has 16 residues. V lost 0 bases, J lost 0 bases, and 13 bases lay in between. The CDR3 coding sequence is TGTGCCAGCAGCTTGGCCTCAACGCGGAGCTCCTACGAGCAGTACTTC. This sequence encodes CASSLASTRSSYEQYF.

The V call is TRBV7-6, the J call TRBJ2-7, with D unresolved. V was clipped by 4 bases and J by 1 base, with 11 bases between them. Germline CDR1 reads SGHVS; CDR2 reads FNYEAQ. The CDR3 sequence is 14 residues long. DNA of the CDR3: TGTGCCAGCAGCTCCCCAGGATCATCCTACGAGCAGTACTTC. As protein: CASSSPGSSYEQYF.